This T cell receptor (beta chain) is from a study of cytomegalovirus exposure and HLA in healthy donors. Overall study results and limits: Highest at DRB1 and lowest at HLA-C, TCR association rates differed among HLA loci in a later analysis.

For this clone: Its matching antigen is unknown.

Trimming removed 6 bases from V and 2 bases from J; junction bases left unmatched: 0. In germline, CDR1 is MGHDK, CDR2 SYGVNS. The CDR3 spans 12 residues. PCR used 60 Vbeta primers and 13 Jbeta primers. The method was immunoSEQ multiplex PCR; TCRdb's version includes in-frame clones alone and lacks a portion of them. The table includes some 180,000 clones, 80% to 90% detected once. The material sequenced was PBMCs. The sequence came from a girl aged 2-9 years in good health and CMV-seropositive. The gene calls are TRBV25-1 and TRBJ1-2; 7 bases align to TRBD1. The chain's CDR3 is CASSRGNYGYTF. The DNA of the CDR3 is TGTGCCAGCAGCAGGGGGAACTATGGCTACACCTTC.